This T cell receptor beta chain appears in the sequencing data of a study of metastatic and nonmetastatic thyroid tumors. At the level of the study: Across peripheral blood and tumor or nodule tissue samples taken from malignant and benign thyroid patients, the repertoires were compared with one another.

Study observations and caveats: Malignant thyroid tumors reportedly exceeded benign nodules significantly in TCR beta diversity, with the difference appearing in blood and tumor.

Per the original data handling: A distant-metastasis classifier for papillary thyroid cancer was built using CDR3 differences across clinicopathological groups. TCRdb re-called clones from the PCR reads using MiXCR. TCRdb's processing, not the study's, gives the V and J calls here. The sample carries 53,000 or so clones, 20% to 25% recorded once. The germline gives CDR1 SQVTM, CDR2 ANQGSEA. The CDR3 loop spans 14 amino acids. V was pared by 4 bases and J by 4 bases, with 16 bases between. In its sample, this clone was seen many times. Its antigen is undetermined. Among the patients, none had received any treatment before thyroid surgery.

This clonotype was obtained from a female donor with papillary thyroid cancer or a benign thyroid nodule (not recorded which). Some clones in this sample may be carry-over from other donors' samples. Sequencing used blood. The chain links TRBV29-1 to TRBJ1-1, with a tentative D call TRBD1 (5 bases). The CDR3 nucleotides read TGCAGCGTTGGGGTGGCAGGGAGGCCCACTGAAGCTTTCTTT. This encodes CSVGVAGRPTEAFF.